This TCR beta chain derives from a study of vaccination and CD4 T cells after COVID-19. As regards this clonotype: Antigen unknown.

The Oncomine TCR Beta short-read assay generated sequence data from the DNA of cultured CD4+ T cells. MiXCR was run by TCRdb on the PCR reads, yielding one entry per CDR3 protein. The sample holds around 10,000 distinct CDR3 sequences, less than 70% seen once. Treatment meaning: approximately nine-day PBMC culture with coronavirus spike peptide pools or control peptides (ViraFEST assay). PCR-confirmed positives ranged from March to December 2020, preceding US Alpha, Beta and Delta variants. Germline V gene data show CDR1 as SGHRS and CDR2 as YFSETQ. V was clipped by 2 bases and J by 0 bases, with 11 bases between them. The CDR3 spans 15 residues.

The V and J genes are TRBV5-1 and TRBJ1-2; the D gene is possibly TRBD1 (5 bases). The clonotype comes from a human donor who had recovered from COVID-19. Sample: CD4+ T cells from blood, cultured in vitro. The CDR3 loop is CASSLTGDSNYGYTF. The DNA for the CDR3 is TGCGCCAGCAGCTTAACGGGGGATTCTAACTATGGCTACACCTTC.